This T cell receptor beta chain was obtained from a study of cytomegalovirus exposure and HLA in healthy donors. Regarding the study as a whole: Altogether, 160 or so TCR beta chains were recorded as cytomegalovirus-associated. The authors later linked a missense DCLRE1C variant to TCR beta V- and J-gene trimming. Researchers reported that three CMV-associated chains were confirmed in vitro as CMV antigen-specific. According to reports, the classifier identified cytomegalovirus status with high specificity and sensitivity.

The PCR made use of 60 Vbeta and 13 Jbeta primers. Measured with immunoSEQ multiplex PCR; TCRdb has only the in-frame clones, and not every one. The sample carries around 90,000 clones, less than 65% recorded once. Note on this clone: What it recognizes is unknown.

The CDR3 spans 14 residues. The V segment lost 4 bases and the J segment 5 bases; nucleotides outside the gene matches: 7. Germline loops: CDR1 SGHRS, CDR2 YFSETQ. This chain joins TRBV5-1 and TRBJ2-5; 8 nucleotides line up with TRBD2. The specimen was PBMCs. This receptor was identified in a woman aged 25 to 39 in good health and CMV-seropositive. CDR3 bases: TGCGCCAGCAGCGGGGGACTAGGAGTGGAGACCCAGTACTTC. Its protein is CASSGGLGVETQYF.